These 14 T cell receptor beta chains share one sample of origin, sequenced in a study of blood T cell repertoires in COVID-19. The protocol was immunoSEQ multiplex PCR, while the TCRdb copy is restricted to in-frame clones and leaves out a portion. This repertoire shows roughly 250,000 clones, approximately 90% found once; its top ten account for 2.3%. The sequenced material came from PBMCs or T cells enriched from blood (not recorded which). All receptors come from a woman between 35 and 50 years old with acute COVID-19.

The CDR3 nucleotides read TGTGCCAGCAGTGACGCGACAGAGAGCTCCTACGAGCAGTACTTC. Its protein product is CASSDATESSYEQYF. This chain uses TRBV6-4 with TRBJ2-7, with a tentative D call TRBD1 (5 bases). Germline loops: CDR1 MRHNA, CDR2 SNTAGT. Trimming pared 2 bases from V and 0 bases from J, leaving 11 bases between. The CDR3 covers 15 residues.

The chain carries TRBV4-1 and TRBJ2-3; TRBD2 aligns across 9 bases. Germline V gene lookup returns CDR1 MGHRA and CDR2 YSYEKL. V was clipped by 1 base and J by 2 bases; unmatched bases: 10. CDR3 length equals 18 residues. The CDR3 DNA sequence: TGCGCCAGCAGCCAAGTTGGGGTTAGCGGGAGAACCACAGATACGCAGTATTTT. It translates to CASSQVGVSGRTTDTQYF.

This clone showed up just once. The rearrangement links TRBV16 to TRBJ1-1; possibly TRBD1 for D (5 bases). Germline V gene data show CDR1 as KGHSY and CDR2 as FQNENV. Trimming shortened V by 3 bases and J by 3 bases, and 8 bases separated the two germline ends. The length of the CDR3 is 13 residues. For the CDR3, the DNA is TGTGCCAGCAGCCAGGGGGGGGACACTGAAGCTTTCTTT. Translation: CASSQGGDTEAFF.

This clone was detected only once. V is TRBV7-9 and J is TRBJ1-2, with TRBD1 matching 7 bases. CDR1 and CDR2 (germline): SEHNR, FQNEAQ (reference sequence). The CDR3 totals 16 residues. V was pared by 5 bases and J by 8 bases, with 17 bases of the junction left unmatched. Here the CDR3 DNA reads TGTGCCAGCAGCCCTCTCGGGGACAGCGTCCTGGAGGGCTACACCTTC. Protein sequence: CASSPLGDSVLEGYTF. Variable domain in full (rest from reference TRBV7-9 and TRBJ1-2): DTGVSQNPRHKITKRGQNVTFRCDPISEHNRLYWYRQTLGQGPEFLTYFQNEAQLEKSRLLSDRFSAERPKGSFSTLEIQRTEQGDSAMYLCASSPLGDSVLEGYTFGSGTRLTVV.

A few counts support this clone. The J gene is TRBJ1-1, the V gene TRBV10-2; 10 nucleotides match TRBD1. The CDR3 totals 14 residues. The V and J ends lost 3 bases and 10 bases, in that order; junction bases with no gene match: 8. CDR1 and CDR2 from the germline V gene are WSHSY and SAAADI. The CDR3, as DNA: TGCGCCAGCAGTGACGGTAGGACAGGGGGTCCAGCTTTCTTT. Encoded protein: CASSDGRTGGPAFF.

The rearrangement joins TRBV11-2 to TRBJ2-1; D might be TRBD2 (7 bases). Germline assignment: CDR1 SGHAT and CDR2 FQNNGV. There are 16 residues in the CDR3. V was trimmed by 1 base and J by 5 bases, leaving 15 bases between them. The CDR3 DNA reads TGTGCCAGCAGCTTAGTTCGTGGGGGGGCGAACAATGAGCAGTTCTTC. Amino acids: CASSLVRGGANNEQFF.

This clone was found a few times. CDR3 protein: CASSLNKRGSSYGYTF. In DNA, the CDR3 is TGTGCCAGCAGCTTAAATAAGCGGGGCTCGAGCTATGGCTACACCTTC. J is TRBJ1-2 and V is TRBV7-9, with D tentatively TRBD1 (5 bases). The CDR3 has 16 amino acids. Germline V gene sequence: CDR1 SEHNR, CDR2 FQNEAQ (reference sequence). Trimming cost V 2 bases and J 4 bases, with 17 bases left between them.

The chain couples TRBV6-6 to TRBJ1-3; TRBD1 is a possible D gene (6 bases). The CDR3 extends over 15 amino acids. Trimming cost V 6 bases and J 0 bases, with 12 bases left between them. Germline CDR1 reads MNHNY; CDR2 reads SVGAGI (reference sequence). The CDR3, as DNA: TGTGCCAGCAGCCCTGGGGGCAGCTCTGGAAACACCATATATTTT. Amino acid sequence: CASSPGGSSGNTIYF.

CDR3 residues: CASSIRGYYEQYF. The CDR3 DNA sequence: TGTGCCAGTAGTATAAGGGGATACTACGAGCAGTACTTC. The chain uses TRBV19 and TRBJ2-7; D perhaps matches TRBD1 (5 bases). The CDR3 length is 13 residues. CDR1 is LNHDA and CDR2 is SQIVND in the germline V gene (reference sequence). V was shortened by 2 bases and J by 3 bases, with 8 bases between the two germline ends.

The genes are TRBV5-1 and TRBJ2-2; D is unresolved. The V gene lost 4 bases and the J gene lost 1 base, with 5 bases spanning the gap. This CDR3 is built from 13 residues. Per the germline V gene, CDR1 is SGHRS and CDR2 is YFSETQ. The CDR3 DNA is TGCGCCAGCAGCCCGCGGAACACCGGGGAGCTGTTTTTT. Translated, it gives CASSPRNTGELFF.

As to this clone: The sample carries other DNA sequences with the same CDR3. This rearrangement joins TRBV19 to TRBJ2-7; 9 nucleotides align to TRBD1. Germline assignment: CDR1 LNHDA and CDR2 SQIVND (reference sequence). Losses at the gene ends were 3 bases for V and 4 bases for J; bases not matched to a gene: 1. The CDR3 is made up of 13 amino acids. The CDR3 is CASSIGQGYEQYF. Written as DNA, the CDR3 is TGTGCCAGTAGTATTGGACAGGGGTACGAGCAGTACTTC.

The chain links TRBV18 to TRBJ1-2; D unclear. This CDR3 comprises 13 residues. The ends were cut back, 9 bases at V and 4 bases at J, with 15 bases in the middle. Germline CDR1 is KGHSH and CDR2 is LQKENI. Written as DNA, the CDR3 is TGTGCCAGTTCTGTCGGGGTAATCTATGGCTACACCTTC. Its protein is CASSVGVIYGYTF.

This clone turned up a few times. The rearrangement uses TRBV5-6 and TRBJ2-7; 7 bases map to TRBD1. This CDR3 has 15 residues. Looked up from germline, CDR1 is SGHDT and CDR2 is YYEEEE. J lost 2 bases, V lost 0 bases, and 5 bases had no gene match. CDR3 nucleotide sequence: TGTGCCAGCAGCTTGGCCGGGACAGAGCCCTACGAGCAGTACTTC. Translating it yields CASSLAGTEPYEQYF.

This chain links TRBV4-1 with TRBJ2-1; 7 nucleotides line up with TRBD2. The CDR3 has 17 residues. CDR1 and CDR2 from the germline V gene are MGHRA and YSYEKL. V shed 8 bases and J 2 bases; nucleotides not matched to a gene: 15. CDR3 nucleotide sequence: TGCGCCAGCGGGGGGGGGAATTCTATTCTTACCTACAATGAGCAGTTCTTC. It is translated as CASGGGNSILTYNEQFF.